This is a list of T cell receptor beta chains from one sample in a study of blood T cell repertoires in COVID-19. Clones were read by immunoSEQ multiplex PCR, and TCRdb kept only the in-frame ones, dropping some. The sample contains hundreds of thousands of clones, about 86% of which appear only once. Specimen: peripheral blood. The receptors stem from a woman aged 45 to 65 with acute or convalescent COVID-19. The CDR3 runs from the conserved cysteine through the conserved F or W. The D gene is left open where the match is weak. Where a row states a size, it is once, few, many or the class of an expanded clone; other rows omit it.

>TRBV19|TRBJ2-7|-|-
TGTGCCAGTAGTTCGTCACGGGGCTACGAGCAGTACTTC
CASSSSRGYEQYF
>TRBV10-1|TRBJ2-3|-|-
TGCGCCAGCAGCCCGGGGTGGGAGGCTCCAAGCACAGATACGCAGTATTTT
CASSPGWEAPSTDTQYF
>TRBV19|TRBJ1-5|few|TRBD1
TGTGCCAGTATGTTGGGACAGGGGGCTAAGAGCAATCAGCCCCAGCATTTT
CASMLGQGAKSNQPQHF
>TRBV5-1|TRBJ2-1|-|-
TGCGCCAGCAGCCAATTGGGCAGCTCCTACAATGAGCAGTTCTTC
CASSQLGSSYNEQFF
>TRBV28|TRBJ2-7|-|TRBD1
TGTGCCAGCAGCCAGAGGACAGGCGGCAACGAGCAGTACTTC
CASSQRTGGNEQYF
>TRBV9|TRBJ1-2|-|-
TGTGCCAGCAGCCCCGGCGGCCTCAACCCCTCTTTC
CASSPGGLNPSF
>TRBV24-1|TRBJ2-7|-|TRBD2
TGTGCCACCAGTGATTTGCGCGGGAGGGGTATCTGCGAGCAGTACTTC
CATSDLRGRGICEQYF
>TRBV5-6|TRBJ2-3|-|TRBD2
TGTGCCAGCAGCCCAGGACTAGCGGGTGTGTTCACAGATACGCAGTATTTT
CASSPGLAGVFTDTQYF
>TRBV18|TRBJ2-5|-|-
TGTGCCAGCTCACCTTCCCTTCAAGAGACCCAGTACTTC
CASSPSLQETQYF
>TRBV28|TRBJ1-5|few|TRBD1
TGTGCCAGCAGGGAGCCGGGACAGACCAATCAGCCCCAGCATTTT
CASREPGQTNQPQHF
>TRBV2|TRBJ2-7|-|-
TGTGCCAGCACCTCGGAGGGGGCAAATAGGAACGAGCAGTACTTC
CASTSEGANRNEQYF
>TRBV11-2|TRBJ2-1|-|-
TGTGCCAGCAGCTTACTCCCCGGGAGTTACAATGAGCAGTTCTTC
CASSLLPGSYNEQFF
>TRBV6-5|TRBJ2-7|-|-
TGTGCCAGCAGTTACTCGGACAGCCTGATGACTTACGAGCAGTACTTC
CASSYSDSLMTYEQYF
>TRBV5-1|TRBJ1-1|few|-
TGCGCCAGCAGCTTGGTAGGGGTTTCCACTGAAGCTTTCTTT
CASSLVGVSTEAFF
>TRBV7-3|TRBJ2-5|-|TRBD2
TGTGCCAGCAGCTCTGGACTAGCGGGCTTTGGGGGGGAGACCCAGTACTTC
CASSSGLAGFGGETQYF
>TRBV20-1|TRBJ2-7|-|-
TGCAGTGCTAGTCTTAGTCCGGGTACGGTCTACGAGCAGTACTTC
CSASLSPGTVYEQYF
>TRBV27|TRBJ2-2|-|TRBD2
TGTGCCAGCACTGTTGGACTAGCGGGAACCGGGGAGCTGTTTTTT
CASTVGLAGTGELFF
>TRBV5-4|TRBJ2-5|-|-
TGTGCCAGCAGCTTGGGGGTAGGGGGGGAAGATGGCGAGACCCAGTACTTC
CASSLGVGGEDGETQYF
>TRBV5-1|TRBJ1-1|once|TRBD1
TGCGCCAGCAGACTGGGACAGTCGAGAGCTTTCTTT
CASRLGQSRAFF
>TRBV5-4|TRBJ2-2|-|-
TGTGCCAGCAGCTCCACATCGAACACCGGGGAGCTGTTTTTT
CASSSTSNTGELFF
>TRBV5-1|TRBJ2-7|few|TRBD1
TGCGCCAGCAGCTTCCAGGGACAGGGGGCAGGAGAGCAGTACTTC
CASSFQGQGAGEQYF
>TRBV3-1/TRBV3-2|TRBJ1-6|-|-
TGTGCCAGCAGCCCACTAGGGAATTCACCCCTCCACTTT
CASSPLGNSPLHF
>TRBV7-8|TRBJ1-1|-|TRBD1
TGTGCCAGCAGCTTAAAACAGGGGAACTTGAACACTGAAGCTTTCTTT
CASSLKQGNLNTEAFF
>TRBV15|TRBJ2-1|-|TRBD2
TGTGCCACCAGCAGAGATCTGGGGACTAGCGGCTACAATGAGCAGTTCTTC
CATSRDLGTSGYNEQFF
>TRBV5-6|TRBJ2-7|-|TRBD2
TGTGCCAGCAGCTTTCATCCGGGGGGACTCGAGGCCTACGAGCAGTACTTC
CASSFHPGGLEAYEQYF
>TRBV30|TRBJ2-1|once|-
TGTGCCTGGAGCCCCGCGGTTGAGCAGTTCTTC
CAWSPAVEQFF
>TRBV2|TRBJ2-5|-|TRBD2
TGTGCCAGCAGGGTGACTAGCGGGAGGAATTACGAGGAGACCCAGTACTTC
CASRVTSGRNYEETQYF
>TRBV7-2|TRBJ2-1|once|-
TGTGCCAGCAGCTTGGCCCCTTCTGGGACTGCATACAATGAGCAGTTCTTC
CASSLAPSGTAYNEQFF
>TRBV15|TRBJ2-1|-|-
TGTGCCACCAGCAGAGATCTTAGAAATGAGCAGTTCTTC
CATSRDLRNEQFF
>TRBV20-1|TRBJ2-7|-|-
TGCAGTGCTAGTGGGCCAGGGCGTTCGGACGAGCAGTACTTC
CSASGPGRSDEQYF
>TRBV30|TRBJ2-3|-|-
TGTGCCTGGAGTGGGTTTTCCAGGGCAGGGGATACGCAGTATTTT
CAWSGFSRAGDTQYF
>TRBV14|TRBJ1-6|once|-
TGTGCCAGCAGCCAAGCTCTTAATTCACCCCTCCACTTT
CASSQALNSPLHF
>TRBV2|TRBJ2-3|-|TRBD1
TGTGCCAGCAGTCCGGGACAGGACACAGATACGCAGTATTTT
CASSPGQDTDTQYF
>TRBV19|TRBJ1-1|-|TRBD1
TGTGCCAGTAGAACAGGGGGCTATAGCACTGAAGCTTTCTTT
CASRTGGYSTEAFF
>TRBV27|TRBJ1-2|-|TRBD1
TGTGCCAGCAGTTTATGGGGGACAGGGGTTGGCTACACCTTC
CASSLWGTGVGYTF
>TRBV5-8|TRBJ1-4|-|TRBD1
TGTGCCAGCAGCCGAGGGACAGATGAAACTAATGAAAAACTGTTTTTT
CASSRGTDETNEKLFF
>TRBV6-1|TRBJ2-7|-|TRBD1
TGTGCCAGCAGTGAGGCCGGGACAGCTTCCTACGAGCAGTACTTC
CASSEAGTASYEQYF
>TRBV20-1|TRBJ2-7|-|-
TGCAGTGCAAGTACCGAACTAGGGCAAATCTACGAGCAGTACTTC
CSASTELGQIYEQYF
>TRBV2|TRBJ1-6|many|TRBD1
TGTGCCAGCAAGCCGGGACAGGGACTCTCACCCCTCCACTTT
CASKPGQGLSPLHF
>TRBV6-2/TRBV6-3|TRBJ2-3|-|-
TGTGCCAGCAGTTACTCGTTAGAGGCTGCGACAGATACGCAGTATTTT
CASSYSLEAATDTQYF